The 9 T cell receptor beta chains below all came from one sample that was sequenced in a study of breast tumors, draining lymph nodes, adjacent tissues. Axillary draining lymph nodes of breast cancer patients supplied the node samples. TCRdb passed the multiplex PCR reads through MiXCR, listing each CDR3 protein once. The table lists 150,000 to 250,000 distinct CDR3 sequences, roughly 29% of them singletons. Specimen: axillary lymph node tissue. Source of these receptors: a female donor with breast cancer. Some clones in this sample may be carry-over from other donors' samples.

Many counts were recorded for this clonotype. The chain has TRBV18 and TRBJ1-2; D perhaps matches TRBD1 (5 bases). The CDR3 totals 13 residues. Germline V CDR1 and CDR2: KGHSH, LQKENI. Trimming left V 3 bases short and J 4 bases short, with 9 bases between. The CDR3 region is CASSPRQTYGYTF. The CDR3 DNA is TGTGCCAGCTCACCCAGACAGACCTATGGCTACACCTTC.

A word on this clonotype: This may stem from a read error, because a much larger clone lies one nucleotide away. This rearrangement joins TRBV4-1 to TRBJ2-5, with D possibly matching TRBD2 (5 bases). Germline assignment: CDR1 MGHRA and CDR2 YSYEKL. This CDR3 region has 17 residues. The V end was cut by 1 base, the J end by 11 bases, with 26 bases between. CDR3 DNA: TGCGCCAGCAGCCAAGTTAATCTGGGCTTAGTTGAGGGTGAGCAGTACTTC. Residues: CASSQVNLGLVEGEQYF.

This CDR3 is CASSDPTSGRNEQFF. The CDR3 DNA follows: TGTGCCAGCAGTGACCCGACTAGCGGGAGGAATGAGCAGTTCTTC. The rearrangement joins TRBV25-1 to TRBJ2-1; TRBD2 matches at 13 bases. Germline-derived CDR1 and CDR2 are MGHDK and SYGVNS. The CDR3 spans 15 residues. V gave up 3 bases and J gave up 7 bases; unmatched junction bases: 3.

The rearrangement joins TRBV15 to TRBJ2-7, with TRBD1 as a possible D gene (6 bases). The germline gives CDR1 LNHNV, CDR2 YYDKDF (reference sequence). The V and J ends lost 0 bases and 3 bases respectively, with 12 bases between them. The CDR3 runs 15 residues. This chain's CDR3 is CATSRETGQSYEQYF. The CDR3 DNA is TGTGCCACCAGCAGAGAGACGGGACAAAGCTACGAGCAGTACTTC.

In its sample, this clonotype was seen many times. This rearrangement joins TRBV9 to TRBJ2-7; a possible D gene is TRBD2 (6 bases). The CDR3 extends over 15 amino acids. The germline V and J ends were trimmed by 0 bases and 2 bases, with 12 bases remaining between them. Germline V gene sequence: CDR1 SGDLS, CDR2 YYNGEE. The CDR3 is CASSVDYGEAYEQYF. In DNA, the CDR3 is TGTGCCAGCAGCGTAGATTACGGGGAGGCCTACGAGCAGTACTTC.

The V gene is TRBV5-6, the J gene TRBJ2-1; D remains unclear. The ends were cut back, 4 bases at V and 9 bases at J, with 11 bases in the middle. The germline gives CDR1 SGHDT, CDR2 YYEEEE. CDR3 length equals 12 residues. The CDR3 here is CASSPRSTEQFF. CDR3 bases: TGTGCCAGCAGCCCTAGAAGCACTGAGCAGTTCTTC.

The chain employs TRBV20-1 and TRBJ2-1, with TRBD2 identical over 14 bases. This CDR3 contains 18 residues. The V gene end was trimmed by 6 bases and the J gene end by 0 bases; junction bases not matched to a gene: 10. CDR1 is DFQATT, CDR2 SNEGSKA, per germline (reference sequence). CDR3 nucleotides: TGCAGTGCAACTGGACTAGCGGGGGGCCCTAGCTCCTACAATGAGCAGTTCTTC. The encoded protein is CSATGLAGGPSSYNEQFF.

As to this clonotype: A read error may produce the germline difference seen at one junction end. This chain joins TRBV12-3 or TRBV12-4 and TRBJ1-2; no reliable D call. The CDR3 covers 14 residues. The chain's CDR3 is CAGSPRGLGAGYAF. The CDR3 nucleotides are TGTGCCGGCAGTCCCCGAGGACTGGGTGCTGGCTACGCCTTC.

This clonotype has at least ten counts. The chain has TRBV5-1 and TRBJ2-7; 12 bases are a match to TRBD1. The junction had 1 base not matched to a gene; V was cut back by 3 bases and J by 0 bases. The CDR3 extends over 15 amino acids. Germline values: CDR1 SGHRS, CDR2 YFSETQ. CDR3 residues: CASSSGQGASYEQYF. The CDR3 nucleotides read TGCGCCAGCAGCTCGGGACAGGGGGCCTCCTACGAGCAGTACTTC.